This T cell receptor (beta chain) appears in the sequencing data of a study of blood T cell repertoires in COVID-19. Overall study: The United States, Italy and Spain supplied acute and convalescent COVID-19 samples. PBMCs, B-cell-depleted T cells, or T cells provided the cDNA or gDNA that made up the material.

Per germline, CDR1 MDHEN and CDR2 SYDVKM. Trimming at V came to 6 bases and at J to 0 bases, leaving 5 bases not matched to a gene. The CDR3 consists of 15 residues. In the source study's methods: Amplification with reference gene primers provided the estimates of nucleated cell counts. TCRdb keeps only in-frame clones here, not all; method: immunoSEQ multiplex PCR. D and trimming come from the DNA, and the V and J calls and clone size come from that table. The sample carries about 80,000 clones, more than 70% recorded once. The specimen was peripheral blood. This clonotype was sampled from a man older than 75 with active or convalescent COVID-19. The rearrangement links TRBV28 to TRBJ2-1; 7 bases agree with TRBD1. The CDR3 reads CASSAPGGSYNEQFF. CDR3 nucleotide sequence: TGTGCCAGCAGCGCGCCAGGGGGCTCCTACAATGAGCAGTTCTTC.